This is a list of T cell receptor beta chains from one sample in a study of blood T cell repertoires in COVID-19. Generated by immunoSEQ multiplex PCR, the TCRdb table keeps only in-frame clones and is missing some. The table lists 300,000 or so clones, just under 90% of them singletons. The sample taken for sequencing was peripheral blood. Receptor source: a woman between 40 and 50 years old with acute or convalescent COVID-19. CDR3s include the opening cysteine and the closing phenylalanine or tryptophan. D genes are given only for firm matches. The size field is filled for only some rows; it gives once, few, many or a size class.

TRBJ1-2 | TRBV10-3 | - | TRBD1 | TGTGCCATCAGTGAGCCCCGGACAGGGGAGGACTATGGCTACACCTTC | CAISEPRTGEDYGYTF
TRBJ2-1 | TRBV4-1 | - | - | TGCGCCAGCAGCCAAGGGGACTGGCAGGAGCAGTTCTTC | CASSQGDWQEQFF
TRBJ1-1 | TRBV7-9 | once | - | TGTGCCAGCAGCTTTCGCGCGTCAACCCTGAACACTGAAGCTTTCTTT | CASSFRASTLNTEAFF
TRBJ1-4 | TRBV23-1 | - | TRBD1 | TGCGCCAGCAGTCAATCGGCAGGGGGTGAAAAACTGTTTTTT | CASSQSAGGEKLFF
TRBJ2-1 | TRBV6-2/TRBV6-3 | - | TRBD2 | TGTGCCAGCAGTTCCCTCTTAGTGCGGGGGGCTTCCTACAATGAGCAGTTCTTC | CASSSLLVRGASYNEQFF
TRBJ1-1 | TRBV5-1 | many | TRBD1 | TGCGCCAGCAGCCTGTCGGGACAGACTTTGAACACTGAAGCTTTCTTT | CASSLSGQTLNTEAFF
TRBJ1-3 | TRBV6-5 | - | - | TGTGCCAGCAGTCTTTTCCGGGACATATATTTT | CASSLFRDIYF
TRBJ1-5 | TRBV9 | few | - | TGTGCCAGCAGCGCGGGGGGGGGAAGCAATCAGCCCCAGCATTTT | CASSAGGGSNQPQHF
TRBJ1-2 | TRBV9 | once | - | TGTGCCAGCAGCGTATCCACACAGGGTGGCTACACCTTC | CASSVSTQGGYTF
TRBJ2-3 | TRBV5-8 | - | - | TGTGCCAGCAGTCGGTCAGGGCGCGATACGCAGTATTTT | CASSRSGRDTQYF
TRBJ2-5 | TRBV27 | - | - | TGTGCCAGCAGTTTACAGGGGCAAGAGACCCAGTACTTC | CASSLQGQETQYF
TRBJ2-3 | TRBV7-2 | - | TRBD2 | TGTGCCAGCAGCCTGATAGCGGGGGCCCTCCGCACAGATACGCAGTATTTT | CASSLIAGALRTDTQYF
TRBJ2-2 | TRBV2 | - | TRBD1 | TGTGCCAGCAGTGAACGACGAGGGACAGCGACCACCGGGGAGCTGTTTTTT | CASSERRGTATTGELFF
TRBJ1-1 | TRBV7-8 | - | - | TGTGCCAGCAGGGGCCCTTTAGATGAAGCTTTCTTT | CASRGPLDEAFF
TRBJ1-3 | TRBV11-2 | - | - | TGTGCCAGCAGCTTGAGCATCTCTGGAAACACCATATATTTT | CASSLSISGNTIYF
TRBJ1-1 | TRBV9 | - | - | TGTGCCAGCAGCGTAGACGGGGTCGAGGACACTGAAGCTTTCTTT | CASSVDGVEDTEAFF
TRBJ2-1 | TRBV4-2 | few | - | TGTGCCAGCAGCCAAGATCCCAACCTAAACAATGAGCAGTTCTTC | CASSQDPNLNNEQFF
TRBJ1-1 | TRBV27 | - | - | TGTGCCAGCAGTCTCGGGGTGGTAACTGAAGCTTTCTTT | CASSLGVVTEAFF
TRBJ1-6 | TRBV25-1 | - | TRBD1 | TGTGCCAGCAGGGCGGGACGGTGGACAGGGAGGGGGTCACCCCTCCACTTT | CASRAGRWTGRGSPLHF
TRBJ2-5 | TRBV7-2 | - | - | TGTGCCAGCAGCCGGGGGGCGTACCAAGAGACCCAGTACTTC | CASSRGAYQETQYF
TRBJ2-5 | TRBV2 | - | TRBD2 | TGTGCCAGCAGTGACAGCATACTAGCGGGGGGGCCCCAAGAGACCCAGTACTTC | CASSDSILAGGPQETQYF
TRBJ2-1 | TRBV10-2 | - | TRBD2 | TGCGCCAGCAGAATTTTTAGCGGGGGCACCTACAATGAGCAGTTCTTC | CASRIFSGGTYNEQFF
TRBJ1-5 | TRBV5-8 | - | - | TGTGCCAGCAGCCGGGGCGGGATCCAAGGTAGCAATCAGCCCCAGCATTTT | CASSRGGIQGSNQPQHF
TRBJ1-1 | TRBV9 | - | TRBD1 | TGTGCCAGCAGCGCCCTTGGGACAGGGGGTAGGGTGAACACTGAAGCTTTCTTT | CASSALGTGGRVNTEAFF
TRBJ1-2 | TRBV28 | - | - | TGTGCCAGCAGTCTGACGCGGGAAAACTATGGCTACACCTTC | CASSLTRENYGYTF
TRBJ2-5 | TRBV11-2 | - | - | TGTGCCAGCAGCTTAGGGGAGGGGGGTCCCGAGGGAGAGACCCAGTACTTC | CASSLGEGGPEGETQYF
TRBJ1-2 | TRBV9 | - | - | TGTGCCAGCAGCGTAGGGACAGCCTATGGCTACACCTTC | CASSVGTAYGYTF
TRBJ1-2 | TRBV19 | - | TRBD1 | TGTGCCAGTAGTATATGGGGACAGTCCTCCTATGGCTACACCTTC | CASSIWGQSSYGYTF
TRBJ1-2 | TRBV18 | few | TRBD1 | TGTGCCAGCTCACCGGGACAGGGCCTCTATGGCTACACCTTC | CASSPGQGLYGYTF